Each of the 8 T cell receptor beta chains below was sequenced from the same sample in a study of blood T cell repertoires in COVID-19. Clones were read by immunoSEQ multiplex PCR, and TCRdb kept only the in-frame ones, dropping some. The table has about 85,000 clones, about 90% seen once. The source material was peripheral blood. The origin of the receptors is a woman aged 80 or over with active or convalescent COVID-19.

V is TRBV11-2 and J is TRBJ2-1; weak D call: TRBD1 (5 bases). Between the trimmed V and J ends, which lost 1 base and 6 bases, there was a span of 7 bases. The germline gives CDR1 SGHAT, CDR2 FQNNGV. CDR3 length: 13 amino acids. The CDR3 nucleotides are TGTGCCAGCAGCTTAGCAGGGCTCAATGAGCAGTTCTTC. The encoded protein is CASSLAGLNEQFF.

This clone was seen once. This chain links TRBV11-3 with TRBJ2-7, with TRBD1 matching 7 bases. The CDR3 loop spans 19 amino acids. Looked up from germline, CDR1 is SGHNT and CDR2 is YENEEA. Trimming cost V 0 bases and J 3 bases; bases outside gene matches: 17. The CDR3 spells CASSLDGRPRTGDFYEQYF. CDR3 DNA: TGTGCCAGCAGCTTAGATGGGCGACCAAGGACAGGCGATTTCTACGAGCAGTACTTC.

This sequence joins TRBV5-6 and TRBJ1-2; the match to TRBD1 covers 8 bases. The germline V gene encodes CDR1 SGHDT and CDR2 YYEEEE. The CDR3 totals 14 residues. V lost 0 bases to trimming and J lost 7 bases; unmatched junction nucleotides: 5. CDR3 sequence reads: CASSLDRGVGGYTF. The CDR3 DNA is TGTGCCAGCAGCTTGGACAGGGGGGTTGGTGGCTACACCTTC.

The V call is TRBV19, the J call TRBJ1-5; no definite D call. CDR1 is LNHDA, CDR2 SQIVND, per germline (reference sequence). The ends were cut back, 4 bases at V and 1 base at J, with 17 bases in the middle. The CDR3 is 17 residues long. For the CDR3, the DNA is TGTGCCAGTAGTACAGCGTCCACGGGAGTCAGCAATCAGCCCCAGCATTTT. The encoded protein is CASSTASTGVSNQPQHF. Full variable domain (missing parts from reference TRBV19 and TRBJ1-5): DGGITQSPKYLFRKEGQNVTLSCEQNLNHDAMYWYRQDPGQGLRLIYYSQIVNDFQKGDIAEGYSVSREKKESFPLTVTSAQKNPTAFYLCASSTASTGVSNQPQHFGDGTRLSIL.

J is TRBJ2-1 and V is TRBV29-1; 7 positions agree with TRBD2. The CDR3 length is 12 residues. V was clipped by 6 bases and J by 8 bases; unmatched bases: 7. CDR1 and CDR2 from the germline V gene are SQVTM and ANQGSEA. The CDR3 DNA reads as TGCAGCGTCAGGGCGGGGGTCCATGAGCAGTTCTTC. This codes for CSVRAGVHEQFF.

The rearrangement uses TRBV9 and TRBJ2-1; 9 positions match TRBD2. CDR1 SGDLS and CDR2 YYNGEE come from the germline V gene. Germline trimming cut 0 bases from V and 8 bases from J; bases unmatched to any gene: 6. This CDR3 has 15 amino acids. This CDR3 is CASSVVSSGSDEQFF. CDR3 bases: TGTGCCAGCAGCGTAGTTAGTAGCGGGAGTGATGAGCAGTTCTTC.

The chain uses TRBV7-2 and TRBJ2-3, with 10 bases identical to TRBD2. The V gene end was trimmed by 4 bases and the J gene end by 9 bases; junction bases not matched to a gene: 19. CDR1 and CDR2 (germline): SGHTA, FQGNSA. The CDR3 is 18 residues long. The CDR3 nucleotides are TGTGCCAGCAGCTCCCCACTAGCGGGACACCAACCTGCGTTGACGCAGTATTTT. Its protein product is CASSSPLAGHQPALTQYF.

This CDR3 reads CASSTTGTNYGYTF. The CDR3 region has the DNA TGTGCCAGTTCTACGACCGGGACTAACTATGGCTACACCTTC. The rearrangement uses TRBV19 and TRBJ1-2; D call uncertain. CDR1 and CDR2 from the germline V gene are LNHDA and SQIVND (reference sequence). The CDR3 extends over 14 amino acids. V was cut by 8 bases and J by 0 bases, with 13 bases left in between.